This entry lists 32 T cell receptor beta chains sequenced from one sample in a study of identical twins. TCRdb itself ran the 5' RACE reads through MiXCR, one entry per CDR3 protein. Of 1.5 million to 2 million distinct CDR3 sequences in the sample, about 32% were seen once. The sample comprised cord blood. The receptor set was obtained from a newborn girl in good health.

This clonotype has just a few counts. This chain joins TRBV4-2 and TRBJ2-2; D may be TRBD2 (5 bases). Germline V CDR1 and CDR2: LGHNA, YNFKEQ. The germline V and J ends were trimmed by 8 bases and 7 bases, with 17 bases remaining between them. There are 14 residues in the CDR3. CDR3 protein: CASCSELFSGELFF. DNA for the CDR3: TGTGCCAGCTGTAGCGAGCTCTTTAGCGGGGAGCTGTTTTTT.

The chain joins TRBV19 to TRBJ2-3, with 8 nucleotides matching TRBD2. The trim removed 9 bases at V and 8 bases at J, leaving 10 bases unmatched. Germline CDR1 LNHDA, CDR2 SQIVND (reference sequence). The CDR3 covers 13 residues. The CDR3 region has the DNA TGTGCCAGCATAGCGGGGAGTGAGGGTACGCAGTATTTT. Translated: CASIAGSEGTQYF.

The V gene is TRBV6-6, the J gene TRBJ2-5; D is uncertain. The CDR3 contains 15 residues. Trimming removed 0 bases from V and 2 bases from J, with 10 bases in between. Per germline, CDR1 MNHNY and CDR2 SVGAGI (reference sequence). CDR3 DNA: TGTGCCAGCAGTTACTCGGCAGCCTATCAAGAGACCCAGTACTTC. Protein: CASSYSAAYQETQYF.

This chain uses TRBV5-1 with TRBJ2-7; no definite D call. CDR1 SGHRS and CDR2 YFSETQ come from the germline V gene. The V end was cut by 5 bases, the J end by 10 bases, with 10 bases between. This CDR3 has 10 residues. This CDR3 is CASRGSLQYF. The DNA of the CDR3 is TGCGCCAGCAGAGGTTCCCTCCAGTACTTC.

Ten or more counts support this clonotype. The V and J genes are TRBV12-3 or TRBV12-4 and TRBJ1-1; the D gene is possibly TRBD1 (6 bases). The CDR3 spans 15 residues. Between the trimmed V and J ends, which lost 1 base and 2 bases, there was a span of 11 bases. CDR3 coding DNA: TGTGCCAGCAGTTTAGGGACAGTACTAAACACTGAAGCTTTCTTT. Its translation: CASSLGTVLNTEAFF.

The CDR3 loop is CASSLSAGGPVPDIQYF. The CDR3 region has the DNA TGTGCCAGCAGCTTATCCGCGGGGGGGCCGGTTCCGGACATTCAGTACTTC. V and J are TRBV11-2 and TRBJ2-7, with 9 positions matching TRBD2. The last part of the DNA fits TRBJ2-4 better; the J call may be wrong. Germline values: CDR1 SGHAT, CDR2 FQNNGV. This CDR3 region has 17 residues.

This clonotype was picked up a small number of times. The rearrangement links TRBV5-1 to TRBJ2-1; 12 bases are shared with TRBD2. CDR1 is SGHRS and CDR2 is YFSETQ in the germline V gene. The ends lost 2 bases at V and 3 bases at J; junction bases unmatched: 9. This CDR3 region has 18 residues. CDR3 coding DNA: TGCGCCAGCAGCTTATCCCTCCGGACTAGCGGGGTCTACAATGAGCAGTTCTTC. It codes for CASSLSLRTSGVYNEQFF. Based on the CDR3 plus reference TRBV5-1 and TRBJ2-1, the full variable domain is KAGVTQTPRYLIKTRGQQVTLSCSPISGHRSVSWYQQTPGQGLQFLFEYFSETQRNKGNFPGRFSGRQFSNSRSEMNVSTLELGDSALYLCASSLSLRTSGVYNEQFFGPGTRLTVL.

This clonotype was counted between two and nine times. The rearrangement links TRBV6-1 to TRBJ1-2, with 7 bases aligning to TRBD1. The V gene end was trimmed by 6 bases and the J gene end by 8 bases; junction bases not matched to a gene: 9. This CDR3 has 13 residues. Germline V gene sequence: CDR1 MNHNS, CDR2 SASEGT. CDR3: CASSEQGTRGYTF. As DNA, the CDR3 is TGTGCCAGCAGCGAACAGGGGACTAGGGGCTACACCTTC.

This clonotype was detected many times. This chain connects TRBV7-8 to TRBJ2-5, with 7 nucleotides matching TRBD1. The length of the CDR3 is 13 residues. V dropped 5 bases and J dropped 3; count of bases not matched to a gene: 3. The V gene's germline CDR1 is SGHVS and CDR2 FQNEAQ. For the CDR3, the DNA is TGTGCCAGCAGCATCGACAGGGAAGAGACCCAGTACTTC. The encoded protein is CASSIDREETQYF.

This clonotype was seen only a few times. J is TRBJ1-1 and V is TRBV12-3 or TRBV12-4, with a weak D call TRBD1 (5 bases). The CDR3 extends over 14 amino acids. Trimming pared 6 bases from V and 2 bases from J, leaving 13 bases between. This CDR3 is CASRVRDGNTEAFF. In DNA, the CDR3 is TGTGCCAGCAGGGTCCGGGACGGTAACACTGAAGCTTTCTTT.

This clonotype was counted between two and nine times. The CDR3 nucleotides read TGTGCCAGCAAAATTGAACTAGCGGTTTACGAGCAGTACTTC. Its translation: CASKIELAVYEQYF. The chain recombines TRBV7-2 with TRBJ2-7; TRBD2 agrees at 8 bases. This CDR3 contains 14 residues. The J segment lost 4 bases and the V segment lost 7 bases, leaving 9 bases of the junction unmatched. The germline CDR1 and CDR2 sequences are SGHTA and FQGNSA.

Regarding this clonotype: The junction and the germline gene differ at one end; a read error may be behind it. The chain links TRBV20-1 to TRBJ2-7, with 8 nucleotides matching TRBD1. The germline V gene has CDR1 DFQATT and CDR2 SNEGSKA (reference sequence). The CDR3 runs 13 residues. DNA of the CDR3: TGCAGTGCTTGGGGACAGGCCTCCTACGGGCAGTACTTC. Translated: CSAWGQASYGQYF.

This rearrangement joins TRBV20-1 to TRBJ2-1; TRBD2 aligns across 8 bases. Germline values: CDR1 DFQATT, CDR2 SNEGSKA (reference sequence). The CDR3 length is 14 residues. V lost 4 bases and J lost 7; bases outside the gene matches: 9. The CDR3 sequence: CSAKPAGERNEQFF. For the CDR3, the DNA is TGCAGTGCTAAACCAGCGGGAGAGAGGAATGAGCAGTTCTTC.

At least ten counts were recorded for this clonotype. V usage is TRBV4-2 and J usage is TRBJ2-3; D remains unclear. V was shortened by 1 base and J by 0 bases, with 8 bases between the two germline ends. The germline CDR1 and CDR2 sequences are LGHNA and YNFKEQ. The CDR3 covers 15 residues. The CDR3 region is CASSQAPQSTDTQYF. The CDR3, as DNA: TGTGCCAGCAGCCAAGCGCCCCAAAGCACAGATACGCAGTATTTT.

The chain couples TRBV6-1 to TRBJ1-1; D is undetermined. CDR3 length: 16 amino acids. Trimming pared 2 bases from V and 0 bases from J, leaving 13 bases between. Germline loops: CDR1 MNHNS, CDR2 SASEGT. CDR3 coding DNA: TGTGCCAGCAGTGAACTACCTCGACGGATGAACACTGAAGCTTTCTTT. It encodes CASSELPRRMNTEAFF.

This clonotype has only a few counts. V gene TRBV6-5 combines with J gene TRBJ2-1, with 13 bases lining up with TRBD2. After removal of 4 bases from V and 7 bases from J, the junction contained 7 bases not matched to a gene. This CDR3 contains 16 residues. Germline V gene data show CDR1 as MNHEY and CDR2 as SVGAGI. The CDR3 sequence is CASSSQTSGRPNEQFF. The CDR3 DNA sequence: TGTGCCAGCAGTTCCCAGACTAGCGGGAGGCCAAATGAGCAGTTCTTC.

V is TRBV25-1 and J is TRBJ2-1; a weak D match, TRBD2 (5 bases). The DNA matches TRBJ2-7 better at its end, which makes the J call doubtful. Germline V CDR1 and CDR2: MGHDK, SYGVNS. The CDR3 has 16 amino acids. CDR3 amino acids: CARGPGVLSSYNEQYF. CDR3 DNA: TGTGCCAGAGGACCCGGGGTCCTAAGCTCCTACAATGAGCAGTACTTC.

This clonotype showed up just a few times. The chain has TRBV7-9 and TRBJ2-3, with 8 bases fitting TRBD2. Germline loops: CDR1 SEHNR, CDR2 FQNEAQ (reference sequence). This CDR3 comprises 14 residues. The V and J ends lost 9 bases and 0 bases, in that order; junction bases with no gene match: 5. CDR3 nucleotide sequence: TGTGCCAGGCGGGGGGCCCTTAGCACAGATACGCAGTATTTT. Its protein product is CARRGALSTDTQYF.

The gene calls are TRBV13 and TRBJ2-3, with D possibly TRBD2 on 6 matching bases. The CDR3 spans 14 residues. Germline V CDR1 and CDR2: PRHDT, FYEKMQ (reference sequence). V lost 8 bases, J lost 0 bases, and 12 bases lay in between. The CDR3 DNA follows: TGTGCCAGCCACGAGCGGGCTAGCACAGATACGCAGTATTTT. Protein product: CASHERASTDTQYF. Full variable domain (missing parts from reference TRBV13 and TRBJ2-3): AAGVIQSPRHLIKEKRETATLKCYPIPRHDTVYWYQQGPGQDPQFLISFYEKMQSDKGSIPDRFSAQQFSDYHSELNMSSLELGDSALYFCASHERASTDTQYFGPGTRLTVL.

This clonotype was observed a few times. The chain uses TRBV5-1 and TRBJ2-1; possibly TRBD2 for D (6 bases). This CDR3 is 16 amino acids long. Trimming removed 1 base from V and 0 bases from J, with 11 bases in between. Germline V gene data show CDR1 as SGHRS and CDR2 as YFSETQ. The CDR3 reads CASSLFPGDSYNEQFF. DNA for the CDR3: TGCGCCAGCAGCTTGTTCCCGGGGGACTCCTACAATGAGCAGTTCTTC. The entire variable domain, with the rest obtained from reference TRBV5-1 and TRBJ2-1, is as follows: KAGVTQTPRYLIKTRGQQVTLSCSPISGHRSVSWYQQTPGQGLQFLFEYFSETQRNKGNFPGRFSGRQFSNSRSEMNVSTLELGDSALYLCASSLFPGDSYNEQFFGPGTRLTVL.

The sample holds a few counts of this clonotype. J is TRBJ1-2 and V is TRBV2; D is uncertain. Germline V gene data show CDR1 as SNHLY and CDR2 as FYNNEI. This CDR3 has 13 residues. Trimming shortened V by 1 base and J by 8 bases, and 11 bases separated the two germline ends. Written as DNA, the CDR3 is TGTGCCAGCAGTGAAGAAGTGGAGGGAGGCTACACCTTC. This codes for CASSEEVEGGYTF.

V and J are TRBV29-1 and TRBJ2-3; 8 nucleotides align to TRBD2. The CDR3 spans 15 residues. Per germline, CDR1 SQVTM and CDR2 ANQGSEA. J lost 0 bases, V lost 4 bases, and 6 bases had no gene match. CDR3 sequence: CSVVRRGGSTDTQYF. CDR3 DNA sequence: TGCAGCGTTGTCCGTCGGGGGGGGAGCACAGATACGCAGTATTTT.

This clonotype was observed a few times. V usage is TRBV21-1 and J usage is TRBJ2-3; no DNA check was done on the table's D call, TRBD2. TRBV21-1 is designated a pseudogene. CDR3 length equals 15 residues. CDR3 in amino acids: CASSKEGGGTDTQYF. Written as DNA, the CDR3 is TGTGCCAGCAGCAAAGAGGGGGGAGGGACAGATACGCAGTATTTT.

At least ten counts were recorded for this clonotype. The chain carries TRBV20-1 and TRBJ2-7; 8 nucleotides agree with TRBD2. In germline, CDR1 is DFQATT, CDR2 SNEGSKA (reference sequence). The CDR3 loop spans 14 amino acids. The trim removed 8 bases at V and 3 bases at J, leaving 12 bases unmatched. CDR3 residues: CSPILAVMFYEQYF. DNA of the CDR3: TGCAGTCCCATACTAGCGGTGATGTTCTACGAGCAGTACTTC.

V usage is TRBV12-3 or TRBV12-4 and J usage is TRBJ1-2; D is perhaps TRBD1 (6 bases). The CDR3 consists of 15 residues. Trimming left V 1 base short and J 3 bases short, with 12 bases between. DNA of the CDR3: TGTGCCAGCAGTTTAGTACGGGGGGCGCACTATGGCTACACCTTC. Amino acids: CASSLVRGAHYGYTF.

There are a few counts of this clonotype. The chain carries TRBV2 and TRBJ2-3; 9 bases fit TRBD2. The CDR3 is made up of 15 amino acids. V shed 0 bases, J shed 4 bases, and the junction held 2 bases outside the gene matches. Looked up from germline, CDR1 is SNHLY and CDR2 is FYNNEI. The CDR3 loop is CASSEASGSADTQYF. CDR3 DNA sequence: TGTGCCAGCAGTGAAGCTAGCGGGAGCGCAGATACGCAGTATTTT.

The rearrangement joins TRBV20-1 to TRBJ2-3, with a weak D call TRBD2 (6 bases). The V gene lost 0 bases and the J gene lost 0 bases, with 19 bases spanning the gap. The germline V gene has CDR1 DFQATT and CDR2 SNEGSKA (reference sequence). The CDR3 is made up of 18 amino acids. The chain's CDR3 is CSARDMLKGTYSTDTQYF. The CDR3 DNA follows: TGCAGTGCTAGAGATATGCTTAAGGGGACTTATAGCACAGATACGCAGTATTTT.

V is TRBV28 and J is TRBJ2-1; D tentatively fits TRBD1 or TRBD2 (6 bases each). Trimming stripped 4 bases from V and 4 bases from J, with 11 bases between. The CDR3 is 14 amino acids. From germline, CDR1 is MDHEN and CDR2 SYDVKM. This chain's CDR3 is CASSSRRGYNEQFF. The DNA for the CDR3 is TGTGCCAGCAGTTCTCGGAGGGGGTACAATGAGCAGTTCTTC.

This clonotype was observed a handful of times. The V and J genes are TRBV25-1 and TRBJ2-2; weak D call: TRBD1 (5 bases). Trimming left V 4 bases short and J 2 bases short, with 14 bases between. This CDR3 is 16 amino acids long. The germline CDR1 and CDR2 sequences are MGHDK and SYGVNS. CDR3 bases: TGTGCCAGCAGTGCCTATATAGACAGAAACACCGGGGAGCTGTTTTTT. It encodes CASSAYIDRNTGELFF.

With regard to this clonotype: The junction and the germline gene differ at one end; a read error may be behind it. The chain employs TRBV14 and TRBJ1-6, with D unclear. This CDR3 contains 12 residues. Per germline, CDR1 SGHDN and CDR2 FVKESK. CDR3 sequence: CASSQDVSPPHF. CDR3 bases: TGTGCCAGCAGCCAAGACGTTTCACCCCCCCACTTT.

V and J are TRBV9 and TRBJ2-3; 10 bases are a match to TRBD2. This CDR3 region has 16 residues. V trimming: 4 bases; J trimming: 0 bases; junction bases outside the gene matches: 5. In germline, CDR1 is SGDLS, CDR2 YYNGEE. CDR3 bases: TGTGCCAGCAGCTCTAGCGGGAGAACGAGCACAGATACGCAGTATTTT. This codes for CASSSSGRTSTDTQYF.

The chain joins TRBV12-3 or TRBV12-4 to TRBJ2-4; tentative D call: TRBD1 (6 bases). CDR3 length equals 13 residues. The V gene lost 4 bases and the J gene lost 8 bases, with 12 bases spanning the gap. The CDR3 reads CASSSTRGDIQYF. The CDR3, as DNA: TGTGCCAGCAGTTCAACCAGGGGAGACATTCAGTACTTC.